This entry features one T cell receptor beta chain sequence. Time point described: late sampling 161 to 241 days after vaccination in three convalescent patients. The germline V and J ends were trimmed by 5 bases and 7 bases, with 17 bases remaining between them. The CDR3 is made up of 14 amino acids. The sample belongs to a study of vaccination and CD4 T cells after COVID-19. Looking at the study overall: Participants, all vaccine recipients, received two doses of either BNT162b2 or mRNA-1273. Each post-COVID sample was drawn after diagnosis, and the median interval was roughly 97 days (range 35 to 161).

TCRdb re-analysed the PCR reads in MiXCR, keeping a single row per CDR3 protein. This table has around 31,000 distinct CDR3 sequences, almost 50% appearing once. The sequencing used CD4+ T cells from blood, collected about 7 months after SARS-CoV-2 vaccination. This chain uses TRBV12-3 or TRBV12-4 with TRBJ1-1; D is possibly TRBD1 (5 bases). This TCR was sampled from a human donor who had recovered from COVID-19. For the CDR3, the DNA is TGTGCCAGCAGTGGTTGGAAGGGGCGAGGTGAAGCTTTCTTT. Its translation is CASSGWKGRGEAFF.